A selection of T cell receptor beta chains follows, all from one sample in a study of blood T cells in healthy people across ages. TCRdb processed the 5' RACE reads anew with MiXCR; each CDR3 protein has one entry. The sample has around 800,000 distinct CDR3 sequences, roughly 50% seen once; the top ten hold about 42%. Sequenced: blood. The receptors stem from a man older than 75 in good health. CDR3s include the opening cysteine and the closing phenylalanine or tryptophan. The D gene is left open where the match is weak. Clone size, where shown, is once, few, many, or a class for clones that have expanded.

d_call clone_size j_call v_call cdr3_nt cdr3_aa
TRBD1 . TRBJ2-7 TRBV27 TGTGCCAGCAGTTCAACAACCTCGACAGGGGGTGAGCAGTACTTC CASSSTTSTGGEQYF
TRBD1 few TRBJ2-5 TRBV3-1 TGTGCCAGCAGCCCCCCGCCCGGGACAGCGTACCAAGAGACCCAGTACTTC CASSPPPGTAYQETQYF
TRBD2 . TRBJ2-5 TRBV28 TGTGCCAGCAGTCTTGGCTCCGGGACTACCATCCAAGAGACCCAGTACTTC CASSLGSGTTIQETQYF
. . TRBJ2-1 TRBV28 TGTGCCAGCAGCCCGGAGCGGGTTGGGGAGCAGTTCTTC CASSPERVGEQFF
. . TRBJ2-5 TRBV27 TGTGCCAGCAGTTTGGGTCAATATGAGACCCAGTACTTC CASSLGQYETQYF
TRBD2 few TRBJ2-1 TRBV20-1 TGCAGTGCTAGAGGGATAGCGGGTATCTACAATGAGCAGTTCTTC CSARGIAGIYNEQFF
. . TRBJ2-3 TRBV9 TGTGCCAGCAGCGTAGCGAGCGACCACAGATACGCGTATTTT CASSVASDHRYAYF
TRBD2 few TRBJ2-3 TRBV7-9 TGTGCCAGCATCGATTCGGGCGGGAGCTCAGATACGCAGTATTTT CASIDSGGSSDTQYF
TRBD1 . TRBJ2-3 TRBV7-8 TGTGCCAGCAGCCTGACAGGGAAGTACGCAGATACGCAGTATTTT CASSLTGKYADTQYF
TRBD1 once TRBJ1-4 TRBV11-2 TGTGCCAGCAGCGTCAGGGGGAATGAAAAACTGTTTTTT CASSVRGNEKLFF
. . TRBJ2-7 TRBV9 TGTGCCAGCAGCGTAAGCGGGACAGCTGGCGAGCAGTACTTC CASSVSGTAGEQYF
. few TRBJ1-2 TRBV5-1 TGCGCCAGCAGCTTGAGTGGTCAGGCGGGCCATGGCTACACCTTC CASSLSGQAGHGYTF
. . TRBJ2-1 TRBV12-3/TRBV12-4 TGTGCCAGCAGTAGAATACTAGCCGATGAGCAGTTCTTC CASSRILADEQFF
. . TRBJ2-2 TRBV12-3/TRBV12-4 TGTGCCAGCAGTTTCATCGTTAATGGGGGGGAGCTGTTTTTT CASSFIVNGGELFF
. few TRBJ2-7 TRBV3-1 TGTGCCAGCAGCCAAGAAGTCCCAGGTCGGGACGAGCAGTACTTC CASSQEVPGRDEQYF
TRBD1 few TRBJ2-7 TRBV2 TGTGCCAGCAACCCGGGACAGGTCGGTGCCGAGCAGTACTTC CASNPGQVGAEQYF
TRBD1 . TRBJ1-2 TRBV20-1 TGCAGTGCCTGGGACAGTGTTAGGGTGGACTACACCTTC CSAWDSVRVDYTF